These 20 T cell receptor beta chains were all obtained from the same sample, sequenced in a study of shared T cell receptors in the human thymus. Assay used: immunoSEQ multiplex PCR; TCRdb lists only in-frame clones, some missing. The repertoire includes 700,000 or so clones, 80% to 90% of them detected once, and more than 0.008% sits in the top ten. The same data also went into a second study, on human thymus T cells.

The specimen sequenced was thymocytes. The receptors here all came from a girl in the first two years of life with a congenital heart defect.

The V gene is TRBV6-6, the J gene TRBJ1-5, with a possible D match to TRBD1 (6 bases). Germline V gives CDR1 MNHNY, CDR2 SVGAGI (reference sequence). The CDR3 covers 15 residues. Trimming stripped 6 bases from V and 7 bases from J, with 19 bases between. The CDR3 sequence: CASSPRGGGGQPQHF. The CDR3 nucleotides read TGTGCCAGCAGCCCGCGGGGGGGAGGGGGGCAGCCCCAGCATTTT.

This chain joins TRBV11-2 and TRBJ2-2; tentatively, D is TRBD2 (6 bases). This CDR3 comprises 19 residues. Trimming removed 2 bases at V and 3 bases at J, with 22 bases between. CDR1 and CDR2 (germline): SGHAT, FQNNGV. The CDR3 sequence: CASSLLTRGAPGDTGELFF. In DNA, the CDR3 is TGTGCCAGCAGCTTATTGACCCGTGGGGCCCCGGGGGACACCGGGGAGCTGTTTTTT.

The rearrangement uses TRBV14 and TRBJ2-7; no firm D call. The CDR3 consists of 18 residues. CDR1 is SGHDN, CDR2 FVKESK, per germline. With 2 bases removed from V and 2 bases from J, the gap between germline ends came to 22 bases. The CDR3 reads CASSQQLPPKSGPYEQYF. The CDR3 coding sequence is TGTGCCAGCAGCCAACAACTACCGCCTAAGAGTGGCCCCTACGAGCAGTACTTC.

The J gene is TRBJ2-3, the V gene TRBV4-1, with D possibly being TRBD1 (5 bases). Germline CDR1 reads MGHRA; CDR2 reads YSYEKL. Trimming took off 0 bases at V and 8 bases at J, with 12 bases between the two ends. The CDR3 sequence is 14 residues long. The DNA of the CDR3 is TGCGCCAGCAGCCAAGATACCCAGGGAAGTACGCAGTATTTT. Protein sequence: CASSQDTQGSTQYF.

V is TRBV5-1 and J is TRBJ2-1; 8 bases agree with TRBD1. The CDR3 has 15 residues. Germline V gene sequence: CDR1 SGHRS, CDR2 YFSETQ. V shed 2 bases and J 4 bases; nucleotides not matched to a gene: 5. CDR3 bases: TGCGCCAGCAGCTTCGGACAGGGTTGGTACAATGAGCAGTTCTTC. It encodes CASSFGQGWYNEQFF. The full variable domain, with the rest looked up from reference TRBV5-1 and TRBJ2-1, is KAGVTQTPRYLIKTRGQQVTLSCSPISGHRSVSWYQQTPGQGLQFLFEYFSETQRNKGNFPGRFSGRQFSNSRSEMNVSTLELGDSALYLCASSFGQGWYNEQFFGPGTRLTVL.

The V call is TRBV19, the J call TRBJ1-1; TRBD1 is a possible D gene (5 bases). V was pared by 3 bases and J by 0 bases, with 11 bases between. This CDR3 spans 15 amino acids. CDR1 is LNHDA and CDR2 is SQIVND in the germline V gene (reference sequence). The CDR3 loop reads CASSIRGGMNTEAFF. In DNA, the CDR3 is TGTGCCAGTAGTATTAGGGGCGGGATGAACACTGAAGCTTTCTTT.

The chain joins TRBV6-1 to TRBJ2-7; tentatively, D is TRBD1 (5 bases). The V gene lost 6 bases and the J gene lost 2 bases, with 17 bases spanning the gap. In germline, CDR1 is MNHNS, CDR2 SASEGT. This CDR3 is built from 15 residues. The CDR3 region is CASSSTRVTPYEQYF. The CDR3 region has the DNA TGTGCCAGCAGCAGTACCAGGGTGACCCCCTACGAGCAGTACTTC.

Here the CDR3 DNA reads TGTGCCAGCAGTCTTGGGGCGTACACCATATATTTT. Its translation: CASSLGAYTIYF. The rearrangement links TRBV7-9 to TRBJ1-3, with D perhaps TRBD1 (5 bases). V gave up 6 bases and J gave up 8 bases, with 11 bases separating them. Germline values: CDR1 SEHNR, CDR2 FQNEAQ (reference sequence). There are 12 residues in the CDR3.

This clone was recorded once. CDR3 coding DNA: TGTGCCAGCAGCAACCGGGACAGCGATCTATACGAGCAGTACTTC. Amino acid sequence: CASSNRDSDLYEQYF. V usage is TRBV7-2 and J usage is TRBJ2-7; the match to TRBD1 covers 7 bases. This CDR3 spans 15 amino acids. Looked up from germline, CDR1 is SGHTA and CDR2 is FQGNSA. The trim removed 5 bases at V and 4 bases at J, leaving 11 bases unmatched.

The chain uses TRBV29-1 and TRBJ1-2; D is possibly TRBD1 (6 bases). The V gene's germline CDR1 is SQVTM and CDR2 ANQGSEA. The CDR3 totals 15 residues. V was cut by 4 bases and J by 8 bases, with 23 bases left in between. This CDR3 reads CSVVPQTGRRGGYTF. CDR3 nucleotide sequence: TGCAGCGTTGTACCCCAGACAGGTCGTAGGGGCGGCTACACCTTC. The variable domain in full, completed from reference TRBV29-1 and TRBJ1-2, reads SAVISQKPSRDICQRGTSLTIQCQVDSQVTMMFWYRQQPGQSLTLIATANQGSEATYESGFVIDKFPISRPNLTFSTLTVSNMSPEDSSIYLCSVVPQTGRRGGYTFGSGTRLTVV.

For this clone: Additional DNA sequences in this sample encode the identical CDR3. This chain connects TRBV5-1 to TRBJ1-4; TRBD1 aligns across 10 bases. Germline CDR1 and CDR2: SGHRS and YFSETQ. The J segment lost 8 bases and the V segment lost 5 bases, leaving 9 bases of the junction unmatched. This CDR3 is 15 amino acids long. The chain's CDR3 is CASRGRQGANEKLFF. The CDR3 coding sequence is TGCGCCAGCAGGGGCCGACAGGGGGCAAACGAAAAACTGTTTTTT.

This chain joins TRBV14 and TRBJ1-2, with TRBD1 as a possible D gene (5 bases). V lost 0 bases and J lost 3, with 11 bases in between. The CDR3 sequence is 15 residues long. The germline V gene has CDR1 SGHDN and CDR2 FVKESK. Written as DNA, the CDR3 is TGTGCCAGCAGCCAAGAATCCCGGGGGGACTATGGCTACACCTTC. Residues: CASSQESRGDYGYTF.

The rearrangement links TRBV28 to TRBJ2-7; 9 positions agree with TRBD1. The CDR3 totals 15 residues. Unmatched junction bases numbered 11, after V lost 6 bases and J lost 5 bases. The germline CDR1 and CDR2 sequences are MDHEN and SYDVKM. The CDR3, as DNA: TGTGCCAGCAGCCCGGTGGGGACAGGGTCCCACGAGCAGTACTTC. Encoded protein: CASSPVGTGSHEQYF.

Note on this clone: Within the sample, other DNA sequences also encode this same CDR3. The rearrangement links TRBV11-2 to TRBJ1-6, with D hard to call. The CDR3 is made up of 15 amino acids. The ends were cut back, 0 bases at V and 7 bases at J, with 10 bases in the middle. The germline V gene encodes CDR1 SGHAT and CDR2 FQNNGV. CDR3 amino acids: CASSLEGQTNSPLHF. The CDR3 DNA reads as TGTGCCAGCAGCTTAGAGGGCCAAACAAATTCACCCCTCCACTTT.

The J gene is TRBJ1-1, the V gene TRBV6-1; D possibly corresponds to TRBD1 (5 bases). V lost 4 bases and J lost 4, with 16 bases in between. The CDR3 runs to 15 residues. Germline CDR1 MNHNS, CDR2 SASEGT. For the CDR3, the DNA is TGTGCCAGCAGTGTCGGACACAGTTCTTCCACTGAAGCTTTCTTT. As protein: CASSVGHSSSTEAFF.

The rearrangement links TRBV19 to TRBJ1-6; TRBD1 is a possible D gene (5 bases). This CDR3 contains 22 residues. The V end was cut by 0 bases, the J end by 0 bases, with 24 bases between. Germline CDR1 and CDR2: LNHDA and SQIVND (reference sequence). CDR3 amino acids: CASSIEMEGTAVLSSYNSPLHF. CDR3 DNA sequence: TGTGCCAGTAGTATAGAAATGGAGGGGACCGCGGTATTGAGCTCCTATAATTCACCCCTCCACTTT.

CDR3 DNA: TGCGCCAGCAGCTTGGTAGGACTGAGCTACGAGCAGTACTTC. Translating gives CASSLVGLSYEQYF. The rearrangement joins TRBV5-1 to TRBJ2-7; tentatively, D is TRBD2 (5 bases). In germline, CDR1 is SGHRS, CDR2 YFSETQ. The CDR3 totals 14 residues. Trimming pared 0 bases from V and 3 bases from J, leaving 10 bases between.

The chain couples TRBV15 to TRBJ2-1, with 12 bases lining up with TRBD2. CDR1 and CDR2 from the germline V gene are LNHNV and YYDKDF (reference sequence). J gave up 5 bases and V 5 bases, and 10 bases lay outside the gene matches. The CDR3 sequence is 17 residues long. CDR3 sequence (DNA): TGTGCCACCAGCCGCAGACTAGCGGGGGTCCCGGACAATGAGCAGTTCTTC. Translation gives CATSRRLAGVPDNEQFF.

The genes are TRBV11-2 and TRBJ1-6; the D is unclear. The germline gives CDR1 SGHAT, CDR2 FQNNGV. The CDR3 consists of 13 residues. V shed 5 bases and J shed 4 bases, with 6 bases lying between them. CDR3 amino acids: CASSPQYNSPLHF. The DNA of the CDR3 is TGTGCCAGCAGCCCACAGTATAATTCACCCCTCCACTTT. The whole variable domain, filled in from reference TRBV11-2 and TRBJ1-6, reads EAGVAQSPRYKIIEKRQSVAFWCNPISGHATLYWYQQILGQGPKLLIQFQNNGVVDDSQLPKDRFSAERLKGVDSTLKIQPAKLEDSAVYLCASSPQYNSPLHFGNGTRLTVT.

The chain uses TRBV28 and TRBJ1-4; 8 nucleotides line up with TRBD1. The CDR3 spans 14 residues. Germline V gene sequence: CDR1 MDHEN, CDR2 SYDVKM. The ends lost 4 bases at V and 8 bases at J; junction bases unmatched: 6. As DNA, the CDR3 is TGTGCCAGCAGTTACGGACAGGGTTTGGAAAAACTGTTTTTT. Translation: CASSYGQGLEKLFF.